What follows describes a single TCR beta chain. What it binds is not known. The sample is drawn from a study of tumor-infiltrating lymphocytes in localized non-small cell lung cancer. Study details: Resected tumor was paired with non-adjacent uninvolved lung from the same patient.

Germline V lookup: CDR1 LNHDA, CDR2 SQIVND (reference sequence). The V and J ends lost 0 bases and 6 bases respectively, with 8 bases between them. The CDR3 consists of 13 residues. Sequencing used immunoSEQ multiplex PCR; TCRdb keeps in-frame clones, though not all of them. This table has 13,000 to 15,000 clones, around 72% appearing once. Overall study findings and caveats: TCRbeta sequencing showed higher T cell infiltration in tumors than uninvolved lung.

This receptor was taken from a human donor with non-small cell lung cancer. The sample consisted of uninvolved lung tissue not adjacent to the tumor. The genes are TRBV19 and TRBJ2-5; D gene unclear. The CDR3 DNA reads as TGTGCCAGTAGTATAGATCAAAAAAAGACCCAGTACTTC. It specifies CASSIDQKKTQYF.